A single sample gave rise to the 23 T cell receptor beta chains below, sequenced in a study of vaccination effects on CD4 cells after COVID-19. The antigens for these receptors are not known. Under the ViraFEST assay, PBMC were stimulated with viral peptide pools so that antigen-specific CD4+ T cells expanded. Sequencing was performed afterwards. Having been cultured for 10 days, the cells underwent CD4+ T cell isolation. As their vaccination, participants received two doses of either BNT162b2 or mRNA-1273. Libraries were prepared by immunoSEQ multiplex PCR; TCRdb keeps only in-frame clonotypes and omits some of them. The profile shows some 74,000 clones, around 81% of them singletons. The specimen comprised CD4+ T cells from PBMCs cultured with HCoV-229E spike peptides, sampled after COVID-19 vaccination. Receptors were obtained from a human donor who received a COVID-19 vaccine.

The chain recombines TRBV6-1 with TRBJ1-5; D is perhaps TRBD1 (6 bases). The germline gives CDR1 MNHNS, CDR2 SASEGT. The V end lost 0 bases, the J end lost 1 base, and 13 bases lay between the germline ends. This CDR3 spans 17 amino acids. CDR3 loop: CASSEARARGSNQPQHF. In nucleotides, the CDR3 is TGTGCCAGCAGTGAAGCTAGGGCCAGGGGAAGCAATCAGCCCCAGCATTTT.

V and J are TRBV6-6 and TRBJ2-7; tentatively, D is TRBD1 (6 bases). The CDR3 runs to 15 residues. CDR1 is MNHNY, CDR2 SVGAGI, per germline (reference sequence). Trimming took 2 bases from V and 3 from J, leaving 14 bases between them. The DNA of the CDR3 is TGTGCCAGCAGTTACAGGCAGGGGAGATACTACGAGCAGTACGTC. Protein sequence: CASSYRQGRYYEQYV.

The chain uses TRBV10-3 and TRBJ1-4; D is unclear. V dropped 3 bases and J dropped 5 bases, with 7 bases sitting between them. This CDR3 has 13 amino acids. Germline V CDR1 and CDR2: ENHRY, SYGVKD. The CDR3 sequence is CAISEWENEKLFF. In nucleotides, the CDR3 is TGTGCCATCAGTGAATGGGAGAATGAAAAACTGTTTTTT.

This chain links TRBV5-1 with TRBJ1-2; weak D call: TRBD1 (5 bases). CDR1 is SGHRS and CDR2 is YFSETQ in the germline V gene. Trimming pared 4 bases from V and 1 base from J, leaving 14 bases between. CDR3 length: 15 residues. The CDR3 nucleotides read TGCGCCAGCAGCCATCGGGACGGGTATAACTATGGCTACACCTTC. Translation gives CASSHRDGYNYGYTF.

The chain carries TRBV4-3 and TRBJ1-6, with 8 bases that match TRBD1. V shed 0 bases, J shed 14 bases, and the junction held 12 bases outside the gene matches. Germline loops: CDR1 LGHNA, CDR2 YSLEER. The CDR3 loop spans 16 amino acids. The DNA of the CDR3 is TGCGCCAGCAGCCAAGATCACGGGCAGGGGGCGGACACCCTCCACTTT. It specifies CASSQDHGQGADTLHF.

V is TRBV19 and J is TRBJ2-1, with 7 bases that match TRBD2. This CDR3 comprises 15 residues. With V trimmed by 6 bases and J by 0 bases, 5 bases remained unmatched. Germline V gives CDR1 LNHDA, CDR2 SQIVND (reference sequence). The CDR3 region has the DNA TGTGCCAGTAGCCTGCCGGGGGGCTCCTACAATGAGCAGTTCTTC. It translates to CASSLPGGSYNEQFF.

This clone has only one observation. V usage is TRBV28 and J usage is TRBJ2-3; no reliable D call. The CDR3 has 13 residues. The V end was cut by 3 bases, the J end by 0 bases, with 4 bases between. Germline V lookup: CDR1 MDHEN, CDR2 SYDVKM. DNA for the CDR3: TGTGCCAGCAGTTTGGGGAGCACAGATACGCAGTATTTT. Amino acid sequence: CASSLGSTDTQYF.

The rearrangement joins TRBV28 to TRBJ1-1, with TRBD1 as a possible D gene (5 bases). V was cut by 3 bases and J by 6 bases, with 17 bases left in between. This CDR3 comprises 15 residues. Germline V gene sequence: CDR1 MDHEN, CDR2 SYDVKM. The CDR3 DNA reads TGTGCCAGCAGTTTCAAGTCAGGGTTCTACCCTGAAGCTTTCTTT. This encodes CASSFKSGFYPEAFF. The whole variable domain, remainder taken from reference TRBV28 and TRBJ1-1, is DVKVTQSSRYLVKRTGEKVFLECVQDMDHENMFWYRQDPGLGLRLIYFSYDVKMKEKGDIPEGYSVSREKKERFSLILESASTNQTSMYLCASSFKSGFYPEAFFGQGTRLTVV.

In this sample, this clone turned up a few times. The rearrangement uses TRBV30 and TRBJ2-2, with 7 bases matching TRBD2. CDR1 is GTSNPN, CDR2 SVGIG, per germline (reference sequence). J lost 6 bases, V lost 0 bases, and 4 bases had no gene match. CDR3 length: 14 residues. CDR3 residues: CAWSVRGFPGELFF. The CDR3 coding sequence is TGTGCCTGGAGTGTGCGGGGGTTCCCCGGGGAGCTGTTTTTT.

This clone was seen more than once but under ten times. The V and J genes are TRBV10-2 and TRBJ1-2; 7 bases line up with TRBD1. V lost 0 bases and J lost 7; bases outside the gene matches: 11. CDR1 and CDR2 (germline): WSHSY, SAAADI. The CDR3 sequence is 16 residues long. The CDR3 DNA follows: TGCGCCAGCAGTGAGTCGAGACAGGGTCTATCTGCTGGCTACACCTTC. Amino acid sequence: CASSESRQGLSAGYTF.

The chain couples TRBV6-6 to TRBJ1-1, with D maybe TRBD1 (5 bases). CDR1 MNHNY and CDR2 SVGAGI come from the germline V gene (reference sequence). This CDR3 is built from 16 residues. Trimming stripped 0 bases from V and 1 base from J, with 12 bases between. The CDR3 sequence: CASSYSSGRRNTEAFF. The CDR3, as DNA: TGTGCCAGCAGTTACTCCTCGGGGCGGAGGAACACTGAAGCTTTCTTT.

V is TRBV5-1 and J is TRBJ1-5; D gene ambiguous. The V gene's germline CDR1 is SGHRS and CDR2 YFSETQ. The V and J ends lost 0 bases and 4 bases respectively, with 11 bases between them. The CDR3 sequence is 15 residues long. The CDR3 region has the DNA TGCGCCAGCAGCTTGGCCGGAGAGCGAAATCAGCCCCAGCATTTT. Translating gives CASSLAGERNQPQHF.

The chain couples TRBV11-1 to TRBJ2-6; D is perhaps TRBD1 or TRBD2 (5 bases each). Deletions cut 4 bases from V and 1 base from J, with 11 bases between. Germline V gives CDR1 SGHAT, CDR2 FQDESV (reference sequence). The CDR3 has 16 residues. CDR3 loop: CASSSGSVSGANVLTF. DNA for the CDR3: TGTGCCAGCAGCTCAGGGAGTGTGTCTGGGGCCAACGTCCTGACTTTC.

The chain carries TRBV15 and TRBJ2-3, with 7 bases that match TRBD2. The CDR3 consists of 13 residues. Germline lookup yields CDR1 LNHNV and CDR2 YYDKDF (reference sequence). J gave up 5 bases and V 4 bases, and 3 bases lay outside the gene matches. The CDR3: CATSTERGDTQYF. The CDR3, as DNA: TGTGCCACCAGCACGGAGCGGGGAGATACGCAGTATTTT.

The chain links TRBV5-1 to TRBJ1-1, with D hard to call. CDR1 and CDR2 (germline): SGHRS, YFSETQ. This CDR3 has 14 amino acids. Trimming removed 0 bases from V and 4 bases from J, with 10 bases in between. The CDR3 is CASSLVGLSTEAFF. The DNA for the CDR3 is TGCGCCAGCAGCTTGGTTGGACTTTCCACTGAAGCTTTCTTT. Full variable domain (remainder filled in from reference TRBV5-1 and TRBJ1-1): KAGVTQTPRYLIKTRGQQVTLSCSPISGHRSVSWYQQTPGQGLQFLFEYFSETQRNKGNFPGRFSGRQFSNSRSEMNVSTLELGDSALYLCASSLVGLSTEAFFGQGTRLTVV.

The chain recombines TRBV27 with TRBJ1-5; D ambiguous. Germline V gene lookup returns CDR1 MNHEY and CDR2 SMNVEV (reference sequence). Trimming removed 0 bases from V and 10 bases from J, with 10 bases in between. CDR3 size: 13 residues. The CDR3 protein is CASSLSGSLPQHF. The CDR3 DNA reads TGTGCCAGCAGTTTATCCGGGTCCTTACCCCAGCATTTT.

The chain recombines TRBV10-1 with TRBJ2-3, with 10 nucleotides matching TRBD1. Germline V gene sequence: CDR1 WNHNN, CDR2 SYGVQD (reference sequence). Losses at the gene ends were 6 bases for V and 8 bases for J; bases not matched to a gene: 11. The CDR3 is 15 residues long. CDR3 loop: CASSPGQGLGPTQYF. Here the CDR3 DNA reads TGCGCCAGCAGCCCGGGACAGGGGCTCGGCCCTACGCAGTATTTT.

The V gene is TRBV6-4, the J gene TRBJ2-1; D is perhaps TRBD2 (6 bases). V was clipped by 4 bases and J by 2 bases, with 12 bases between them. The CDR3 spans 15 residues. From germline, CDR1 is MRHNA and CDR2 SNTAGT. This CDR3 is CASSVRGETYNEQFF. The CDR3 coding sequence is TGTGCCAGCAGTGTACGCGGGGAGACCTACAATGAGCAGTTCTTC.

The chain links TRBV5-5 to TRBJ2-7; 8 positions agree with TRBD1. Looked up from germline, CDR1 is SGHKS and CDR2 is YYEKEE (reference sequence). V lost 0 bases, J lost 4 bases, and 3 bases stayed unmatched. This CDR3 has 14 amino acids. Here the CDR3 reads CASSLGQGRYEQYV. CDR3 sequence (DNA): TGTGCCAGCAGCTTGGGACAGGGGAGGTACGAGCAGTACGTC.

V usage is TRBV5-1 and J usage is TRBJ1-2; TRBD1 aligns across 9 bases. The V and J ends lost 0 bases and 4 bases, in that order; junction bases with no gene match: 7. In germline, CDR1 is SGHRS, CDR2 YFSETQ. The CDR3 covers 16 residues. The CDR3 DNA reads as TGCGCCAGCAGCTTGGGTGATACAGGGGGCAGCTATGGCTACACCTTC. This translates into CASSLGDTGGSYGYTF.

This chain joins TRBV7-3 and TRBJ2-1; a weak D match, TRBD2 (7 bases). The germline V gene has CDR1 SGHTA and CDR2 FQGTGA. The V and J ends lost 5 bases and 4 bases respectively, with 12 bases between them. The CDR3 is made up of 14 amino acids. This CDR3 is CASSKRGGYNEQFF. The CDR3 DNA follows: TGTGCCAGCAGCAAAAGGGGGGGGTACAATGAGCAGTTCTTC.

The gene calls are TRBV25-1 and TRBJ1-1, with D possibly matching TRBD1 (6 bases). There are 14 residues in the CDR3. V was clipped by 8 bases and J by 1 base, with 14 bases between them. The germline V gene has CDR1 MGHDK and CDR2 SYGVNS. The CDR3: CASGPGHSNTEAFF. CDR3 DNA: TGTGCCAGCGGCCCGGGACATTCGAACACTGAAGCTTTCTTT.

This sequence joins TRBV21-1 and TRBJ2-5; TRBD2, the D gene given by the table, was not confirmed from the DNA. TRBV21-1 is a pseudogene. The CDR3 is 14 amino acids. The CDR3 coding sequence is TGTGCCAGCATCCCGCCCGACGGGCAAGAGACCCAGTACTTC. Its translation is CASIPPDGQETQYF.